The 23 T cell receptor beta chains given below trace back to one sample, sequenced in a study of T cells expressing NK-cell markers (dated by TCRdb to between 2020 and 2021). Library prep was done by 5' RACE. The reads were generated on an Illumina HiSeq 2000. After TCRdb reprocessed the reads, each CDR3 protein sequence was kept as one row, without DNA. The sample table gives some 450,000 distinct CDR3 sequences. In total, the top ten clones hold about 7.3% of the sample. Sequencing was performed on blood T cells: a sorted CD56 or NKG2C T cell subset, CD4+ or CD8+ T cells, or bulk PBMC T cells (not recorded which). Receptors originate from a woman aged 18 to 75 in good health.

This chain connects TRBV5-1 to TRBJ1-2; the D call of TRBD1 rests on TCRdb alone, since no DNA is present to check it. This CDR3 spans 15 amino acids. CDR1 SGHRS and CDR2 YFSETQ come from the germline V gene. The CDR3: CASSLAEGQRNGYTF.

The chain links TRBV7-2 to TRBJ1-1. Germline-derived CDR1 and CDR2 are SGHTA and FQGNSA. The CDR3 has 13 amino acids. CDR3 sequence: CASSLGAYYEAFF. The variable domain in full, with the rest retrieved from reference TRBV7-2 and TRBJ1-1, is GAGVSQSPSNKVTEKGKDVELRCDPISGHTALYWYRQSLGQGLEFLIYFQGNSAPDKSGLPSDRFSAERTGGSVSTLTIQRTQQEDSAVYLCASSLGAYYEAFFGQGTRLTVV.

This chain uses TRBV11-1 with TRBJ2-1; checking the TCRdb D call of TRBD2 is not possible without DNA. CDR1 and CDR2 from the germline V gene are SGHAT and FQDESV (reference sequence). The CDR3 extends over 17 amino acids. The CDR3: CASSPLLRRGHDNEQFF. The full variable domain, with the rest looked up from reference TRBV11-1 and TRBJ2-1, is EAEVAQSPRYKITEKSQAVAFWCDPISGHATLYWYRQILGQGPELLVQFQDESVVDDSQLPKDRFSAERLKGVDSTLKIQPAELGDSAMYLCASSPLLRRGHDNEQFFGPGTRLTVL.

The V and J genes are TRBV5-1 and TRBJ2-1; with no DNA, the TCRdb D assignment of TRBD2 cannot be verified. The germline gives CDR1 SGHRS, CDR2 YFSETQ. The CDR3 extends over 15 amino acids. CDR3 protein: CASSLDRGLINEQFF.

The J gene is TRBJ2-3, the V gene TRBV11-2; the TRBD1 assignment by TCRdb is unverifiable without DNA. CDR1 is SGHAT and CDR2 is FQNNGV in the germline V gene. The CDR3 runs 14 residues. Here the CDR3 reads CASSLVTGPDTQYF.

The CDR3: CSAEDRRETEAFF. The V and J genes are TRBV29-1 and TRBJ1-1; TCRdb proposes TRBD1, but this gene call is untestable without DNA. The germline gives CDR1 SQVTM, CDR2 ANQGSEA. The CDR3 is made up of 13 amino acids.

The chain employs TRBV12-3 or TRBV12-4 and TRBJ2-2. The CDR3 spans 16 residues. The CDR3: CASSLGGFANTGELFF.

The CDR3 is CSARRTQETQYF. The rearrangement links TRBV20-1 to TRBJ2-5. The germline gives CDR1 DFQATT, CDR2 SNEGSKA (reference sequence). This CDR3 comprises 12 residues.

The rearrangement joins TRBV5-5 to TRBJ2-3. There are 16 residues in the CDR3. Germline V gives CDR1 SGHKS, CDR2 YYEKEE (reference sequence). This CDR3 reads CASSLGFGSSTDTQYF. Filled out from reference TRBV5-5 and TRBJ2-3, the complete variable domain reads DAGVTQSPTHLIKTRGQQVTLRCSPISGHKSVSWYQQVLGQGPQFIFQYYEKEERGRGNFPDRFSARQFPNYSSELNVNALLLGDSALYLCASSLGFGSSTDTQYFGPGTRLTVL.

The chain joins TRBV20-1 to TRBJ2-1; the D call of TRBD1 rests on TCRdb alone, since no DNA is present to check it. Germline loops: CDR1 DFQATT, CDR2 SNEGSKA (reference sequence). The CDR3 is 14 residues long. The CDR3 protein is CSATGTVRNNEQFF.

V is TRBV7-9 and J is TRBJ2-5; TCRdb's D call of TRBD2 is untestable without DNA. This CDR3 region has 17 residues. Germline CDR1 SEHNR, CDR2 FQNEAQ (reference sequence). The CDR3 reads CASSLVVPFSGMETQYF.

This chain joins TRBV15 and TRBJ2-1. This CDR3 is built from 13 residues. In germline, CDR1 is LNHNV, CDR2 YYDKDF (reference sequence). The CDR3 reads CATSSEVDNEQFF.

The chain uses TRBV4-3 and TRBJ1-1; with no DNA, the TCRdb D assignment of TRBD1 cannot be verified. This CDR3 contains 14 residues. Germline lookup yields CDR1 LGHNA and CDR2 YSLEER. This chain's CDR3 is CASSQDLDRAEAFF.

The rearrangement joins TRBV7-2 to TRBJ1-1; lacking DNA, the TRBD1 call made by TCRdb goes unchecked. Germline V gene sequence: CDR1 SGHTA, CDR2 FQGNSA. This CDR3 contains 12 residues. CDR3 residues: CASSLGTGRAFF.

V usage is TRBV6-5 and J usage is TRBJ2-1; the TCRdb D gene call, TRBD1, has no DNA to confirm it. CDR1 is MNHEY, CDR2 SVGAGI, per germline. The CDR3 covers 15 residues. The CDR3 sequence is CASSYSRGAYNEQFF.

V usage is TRBV29-1 and J usage is TRBJ1-2. The CDR3 is made up of 16 amino acids. Germline V gene data show CDR1 as SQVTM and CDR2 as ANQGSEA. This chain's CDR3 is CSVEGWTANANYGYTF.

V is TRBV6-5 and J is TRBJ2-3; TCRdb selects TRBD2, and the lack of DNA leaves this call unchecked. Germline V gene sequence: CDR1 MNHEY, CDR2 SVGAGI. The CDR3 spans 16 residues. CDR3 in amino acids: CASSYSTTAPGGTQYF.

The chain links TRBV7-9 to TRBJ2-5; the TCRdb D gene call, TRBD1, has no DNA to confirm it. Germline V gene lookup returns CDR1 SEHNR and CDR2 FQNEAQ (reference sequence). There are 17 residues in the CDR3. This CDR3 reads CASSLSDRAGQFETQYF.

The chain links TRBV6-1 to TRBJ1-4. This CDR3 contains 16 residues. Germline CDR1 and CDR2: MNHNS and SASEGT. This CDR3 reads CASSEDPGGLIEKLFF.

CDR3 region: CSARGASELETQYF. The V and J genes are TRBV20-1 and TRBJ2-5; as DNA is missing, the TRBD1 call by TCRdb cannot be tested. Per germline, CDR1 DFQATT and CDR2 SNEGSKA (reference sequence). The CDR3 totals 14 residues.

The chain combines TRBV9 with TRBJ2-2; TCRdb gives TRBD2 as the D gene, but with no DNA this cannot be confirmed. This CDR3 region has 17 residues. In germline, CDR1 is SGDLS, CDR2 YYNGEE. CDR3 loop: CASSTEGGGFRTGELFF.

This rearrangement joins TRBV4-3 to TRBJ1-2; TCRdb reports TRBD1, a call that lacks DNA to check it against. The germline V gene encodes CDR1 LGHNA and CDR2 YSLEER. CDR3 length: 17 amino acids. This CDR3 is CASSQVPGGADSSGYTF.

This chain uses TRBV12-3 or TRBV12-4 with TRBJ1-4. The CDR3 is 16 amino acids. The CDR3 is CASSLERFSTNEKLFF.